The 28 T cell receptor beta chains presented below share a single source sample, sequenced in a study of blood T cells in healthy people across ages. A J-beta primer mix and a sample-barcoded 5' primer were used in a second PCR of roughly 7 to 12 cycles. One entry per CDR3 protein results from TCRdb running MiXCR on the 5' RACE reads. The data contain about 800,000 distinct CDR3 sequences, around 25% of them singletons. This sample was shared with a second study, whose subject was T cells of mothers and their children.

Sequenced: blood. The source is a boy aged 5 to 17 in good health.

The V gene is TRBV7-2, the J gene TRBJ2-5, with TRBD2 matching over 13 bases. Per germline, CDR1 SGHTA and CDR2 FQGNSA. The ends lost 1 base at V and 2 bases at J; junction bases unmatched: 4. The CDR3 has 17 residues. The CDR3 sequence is CASSLGGLAGPQETQYF. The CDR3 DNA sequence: TGTGCCAGCAGCTTAGGGGGACTAGCGGGGCCTCAAGAGACCCAGTACTTC.

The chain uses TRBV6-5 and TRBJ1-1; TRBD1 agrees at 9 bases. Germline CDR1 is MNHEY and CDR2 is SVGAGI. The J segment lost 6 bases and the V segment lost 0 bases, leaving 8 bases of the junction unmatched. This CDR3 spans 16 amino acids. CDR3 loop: CASSYSGDRAGAEAFF. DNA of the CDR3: TGTGCCAGCAGTTACTCCGGGGACAGGGCAGGGGCTGAAGCTTTCTTT.

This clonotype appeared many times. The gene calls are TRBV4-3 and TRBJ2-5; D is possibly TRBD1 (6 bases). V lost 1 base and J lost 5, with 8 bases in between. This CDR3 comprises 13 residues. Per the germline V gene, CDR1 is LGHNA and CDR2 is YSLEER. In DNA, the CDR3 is TGCGCCAGCAGCCAAGGGCAGGGGGAGACCCAGTACTTC. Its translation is CASSQGQGETQYF.

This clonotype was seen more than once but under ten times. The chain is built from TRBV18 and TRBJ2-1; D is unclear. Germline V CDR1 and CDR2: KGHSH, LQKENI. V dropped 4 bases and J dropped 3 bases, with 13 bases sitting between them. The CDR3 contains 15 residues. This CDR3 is CASSQNVVDYNEQFF. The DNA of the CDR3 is TGTGCCAGCTCACAAAATGTCGTTGACTACAATGAGCAGTTCTTC.

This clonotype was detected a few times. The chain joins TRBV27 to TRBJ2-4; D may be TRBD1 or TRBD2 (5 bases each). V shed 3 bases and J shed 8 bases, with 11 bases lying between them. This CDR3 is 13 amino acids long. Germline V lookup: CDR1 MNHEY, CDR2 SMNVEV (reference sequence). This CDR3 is CASSFSLGDIQYF. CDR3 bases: TGTGCCAGCAGTTTCTCCTTGGGGGACATTCAGTACTTC.

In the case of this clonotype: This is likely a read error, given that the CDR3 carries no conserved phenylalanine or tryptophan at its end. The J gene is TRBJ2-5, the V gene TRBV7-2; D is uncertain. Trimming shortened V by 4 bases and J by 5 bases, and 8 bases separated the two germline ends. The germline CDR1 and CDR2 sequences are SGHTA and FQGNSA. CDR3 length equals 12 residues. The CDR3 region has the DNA TGTGCCAGCAGCTCAGCAGCGGAGACCCAGTACCTC. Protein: CASSSAAETQYL.

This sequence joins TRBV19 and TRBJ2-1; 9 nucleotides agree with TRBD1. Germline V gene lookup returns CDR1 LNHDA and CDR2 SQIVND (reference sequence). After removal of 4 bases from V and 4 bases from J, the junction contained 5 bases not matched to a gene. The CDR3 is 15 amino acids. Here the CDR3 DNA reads TGTGCCAGTAGTAGAACAGGGGGCGCGTACAATGAGCAGTTCTTC. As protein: CASSRTGGAYNEQFF.

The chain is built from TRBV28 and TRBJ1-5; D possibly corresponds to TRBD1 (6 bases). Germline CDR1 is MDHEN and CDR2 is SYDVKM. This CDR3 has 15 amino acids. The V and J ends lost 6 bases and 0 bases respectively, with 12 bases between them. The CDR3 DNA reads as TGTGCCAGCAGCACTGGACAGTATAGCAATCAGCCCCAGCATTTT. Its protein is CASSTGQYSNQPQHF.

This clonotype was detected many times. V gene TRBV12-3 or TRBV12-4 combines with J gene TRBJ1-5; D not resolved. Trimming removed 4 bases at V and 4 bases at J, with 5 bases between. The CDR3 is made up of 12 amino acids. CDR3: CASSSGNQPQHF. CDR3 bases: TGTGCCAGCAGTTCGGGTAATCAGCCCCAGCATTTT.

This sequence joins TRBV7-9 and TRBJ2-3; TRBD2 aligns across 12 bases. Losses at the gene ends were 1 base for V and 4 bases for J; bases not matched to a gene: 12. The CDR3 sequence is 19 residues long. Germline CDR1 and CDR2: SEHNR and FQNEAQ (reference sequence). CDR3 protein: CASSLVPTSGRGGSDTQYF. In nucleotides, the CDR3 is TGTGCCAGCAGCTTAGTACCGACTAGCGGGAGAGGAGGCTCAGATACGCAGTATTTT.

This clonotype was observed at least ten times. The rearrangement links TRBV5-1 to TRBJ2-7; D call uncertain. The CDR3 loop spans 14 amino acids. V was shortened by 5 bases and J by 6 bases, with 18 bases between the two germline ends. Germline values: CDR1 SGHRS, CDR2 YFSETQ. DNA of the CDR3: TGCGCCAGCAGGAAGAGTACGGACGAACTCGAGCAGTACTTC. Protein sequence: CASRKSTDELEQYF. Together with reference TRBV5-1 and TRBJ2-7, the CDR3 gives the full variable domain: KAGVTQTPRYLIKTRGQQVTLSCSPISGHRSVSWYQQTPGQGLQFLFEYFSETQRNKGNFPGRFSGRQFSNSRSEMNVSTLELGDSALYLCASRKSTDELEQYFGPGTRLTVT.

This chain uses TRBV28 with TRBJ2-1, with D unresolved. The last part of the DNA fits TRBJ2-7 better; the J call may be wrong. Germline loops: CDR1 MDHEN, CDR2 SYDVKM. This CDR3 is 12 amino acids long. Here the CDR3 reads CASSLPLSEQYF. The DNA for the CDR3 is TGTGCCAGCAGTTTGCCCCTTTCCGAGCAGTACTTC.

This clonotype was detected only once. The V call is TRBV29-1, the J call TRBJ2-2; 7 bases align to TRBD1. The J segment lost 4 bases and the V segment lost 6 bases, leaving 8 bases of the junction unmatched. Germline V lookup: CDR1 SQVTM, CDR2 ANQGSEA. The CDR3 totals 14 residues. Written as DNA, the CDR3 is TGCAGCGTGACCGGGACAGCAGCCACCGGGGAGCTGTTTTTT. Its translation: CSVTGTAATGELFF.

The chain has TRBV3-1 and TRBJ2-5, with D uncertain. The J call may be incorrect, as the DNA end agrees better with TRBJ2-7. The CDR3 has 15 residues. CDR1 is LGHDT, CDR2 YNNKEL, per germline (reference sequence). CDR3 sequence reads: CASTLRCGRPYEQYF. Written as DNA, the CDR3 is TGTGCCAGCACCCTCCGGTGTGGTCGACCCTACGAGCAGTACTTC.

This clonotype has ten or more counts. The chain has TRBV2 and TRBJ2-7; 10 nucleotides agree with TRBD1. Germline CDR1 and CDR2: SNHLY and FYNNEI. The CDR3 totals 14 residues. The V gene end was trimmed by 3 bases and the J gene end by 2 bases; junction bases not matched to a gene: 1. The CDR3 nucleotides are TGTGCCAGCAGTGAGACAGGGGGCCCCTACGAGCAGTACTTC. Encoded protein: CASSETGGPYEQYF.

CDR3 sequence reads: CSVEPQGGRGDTQYF. The DNA for the CDR3 is TGCAGCGTTGAACCACAAGGAGGGCGCGGAGATACGCAGTATTTT. The chain has TRBV29-1 and TRBJ2-3; a weak D match, TRBD2 (6 bases). The V end lost 2 bases, the J end lost 5 bases, and 17 bases lay between the germline ends. Germline V gene sequence: CDR1 SQVTM, CDR2 ANQGSEA. This CDR3 comprises 15 residues.

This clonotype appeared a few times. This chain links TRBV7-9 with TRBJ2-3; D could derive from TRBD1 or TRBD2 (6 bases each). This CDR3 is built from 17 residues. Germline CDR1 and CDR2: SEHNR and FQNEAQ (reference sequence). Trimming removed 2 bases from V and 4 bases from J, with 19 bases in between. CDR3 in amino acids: CASSLKAGGGPSDTQYF. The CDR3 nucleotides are TGTGCCAGCAGCTTAAAAGCAGGAGGGGGGCCTTCAGATACGCAGTATTTT.

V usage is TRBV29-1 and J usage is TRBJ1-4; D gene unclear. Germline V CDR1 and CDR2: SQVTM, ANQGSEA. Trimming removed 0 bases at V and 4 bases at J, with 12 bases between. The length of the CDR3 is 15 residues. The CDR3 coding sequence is TGCAGCGTTGAAGATGTGGGCCAGAGTAATGAAAAACTGTTTTTT. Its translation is CSVEDVGQSNEKLFF.

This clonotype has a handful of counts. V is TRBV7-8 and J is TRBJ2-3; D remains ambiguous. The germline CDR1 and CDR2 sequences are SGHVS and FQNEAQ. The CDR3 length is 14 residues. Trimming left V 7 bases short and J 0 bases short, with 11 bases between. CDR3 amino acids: CASTSPVSTDTQYF. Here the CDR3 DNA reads TGTGCCAGCACCAGTCCGGTGAGCACAGATACGCAGTATTTT.

The chain's CDR3 is CASSWGTGTGLNEQFF. The DNA for the CDR3 is TGTGCCAGCAGCTGGGGAACCGGGACAGGGCTCAATGAGCAGTTCTTC. The J gene is TRBJ2-5, the V gene TRBV28; 9 positions agree with TRBD1. The J call is in doubt because the DNA end fits TRBJ2-1 better. There are 16 residues in the CDR3. Germline V gene lookup returns CDR1 MDHEN and CDR2 SYDVKM.

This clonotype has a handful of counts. The CDR3 region has the DNA TGTGCCAGCAGCCCACTAGCGGTCCTCTACAATGAGCAGTTCTTC. Translated: CASSPLAVLYNEQFF. The chain combines TRBV7-3 with TRBJ2-1; 8 nucleotides align to TRBD2. Germline V gene lookup returns CDR1 SGHTA and CDR2 FQGTGA. V lost 5 bases to trimming and J lost 3 bases; unmatched junction nucleotides: 6. CDR3 length: 15 residues.

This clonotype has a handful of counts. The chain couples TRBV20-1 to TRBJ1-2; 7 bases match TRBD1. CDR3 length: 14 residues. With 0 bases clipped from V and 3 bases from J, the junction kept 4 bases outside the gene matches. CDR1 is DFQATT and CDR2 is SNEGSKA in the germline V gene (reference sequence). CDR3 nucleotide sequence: TGCAGTGCTAGAGATCTTCAGGGGGACTATGGCTACACCTTC. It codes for CSARDLQGDYGYTF.

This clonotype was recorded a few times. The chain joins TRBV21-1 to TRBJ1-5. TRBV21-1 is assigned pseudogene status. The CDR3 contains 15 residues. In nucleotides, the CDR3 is TGTGCCAGCAGCAAACGCAGACCAAACAATCAGCCCCAGCATTTT. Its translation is CASSKRRPNNQPQHF.

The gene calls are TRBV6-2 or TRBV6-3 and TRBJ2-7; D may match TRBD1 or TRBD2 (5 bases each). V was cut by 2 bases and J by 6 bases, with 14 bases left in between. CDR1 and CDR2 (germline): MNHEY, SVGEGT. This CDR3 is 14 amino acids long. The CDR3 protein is CASSYDGTRGEQYF. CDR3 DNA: TGTGCCAGCAGTTACGACGGGACCCGCGGCGAGCAGTACTTC.

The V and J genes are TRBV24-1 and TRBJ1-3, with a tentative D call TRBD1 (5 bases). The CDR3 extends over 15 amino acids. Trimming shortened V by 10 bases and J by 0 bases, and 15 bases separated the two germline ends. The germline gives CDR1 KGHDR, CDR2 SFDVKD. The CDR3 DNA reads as TGTGCCACTTGCCGGGACCGGGTCTCTGGAAACACCATATATTTT. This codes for CATCRDRVSGNTIYF.

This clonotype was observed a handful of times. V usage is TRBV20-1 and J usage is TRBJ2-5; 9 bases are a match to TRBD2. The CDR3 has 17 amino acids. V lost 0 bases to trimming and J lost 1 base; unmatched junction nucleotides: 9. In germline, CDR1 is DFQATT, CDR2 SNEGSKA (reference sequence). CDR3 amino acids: CSARDRMRGGLQETQYF. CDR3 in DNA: TGCAGTGCTAGAGATCGGATGCGGGGGGGACTCCAAGAGACCCAGTACTTC.

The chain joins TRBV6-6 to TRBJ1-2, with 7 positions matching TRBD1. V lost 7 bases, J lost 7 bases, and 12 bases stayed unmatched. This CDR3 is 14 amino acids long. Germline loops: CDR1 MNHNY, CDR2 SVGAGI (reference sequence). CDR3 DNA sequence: TGTGCCAGCACGGAATACAGGGGAGCGGCTGGCTACACCTTC. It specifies CASTEYRGAAGYTF.

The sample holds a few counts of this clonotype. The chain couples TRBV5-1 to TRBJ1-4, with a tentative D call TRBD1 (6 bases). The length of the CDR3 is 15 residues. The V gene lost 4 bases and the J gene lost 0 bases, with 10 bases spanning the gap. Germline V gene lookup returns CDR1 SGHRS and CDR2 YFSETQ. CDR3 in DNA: TGCGCCAGCAGCCGACAGGAGGCAACTAATGAAAAACTGTTTTTT. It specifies CASSRQEATNEKLFF.